These T cell receptor beta chains were read from a single sample in a study of blood T cell repertoires in COVID-19. Here immunoSEQ multiplex PCR was the method, and the copy in TCRdb shows in-frame clones only, minus some. The sample consists of 330,000 or so clones, 80% to 90% of them appearing once. Material: PBMCs or T cells enriched from blood (not recorded which). These receptor sequences come from a young man who had recovered from COVID-19. Each CDR3 is given with its conserved first and last residue. The D gene is left open where the match is weak. Clone sizes are given selectively: once, few, many, or a class where the clone is expanded.

TRBV28	17	TRBD2	TRBJ2-3	NA	CASSLWTSGGFADTQYF	TGTGCCAGCAGTTTATGGACTAGCGGGGGGTTCGCAGATACGCAGTATTTT
TRBV5-4	17	TRBD2	TRBJ2-3	NA	CASSLAGMTSGEAAQYF	TGTGCCAGCAGCTTGGCCGGGATGACTAGCGGGGAGGCGGCCCAGTATTTT
TRBV18	17	NA	TRBJ2-2	NA	CASSLLQTRLNTGELFF	TGTGCCAGCTCACTCCTTCAAACTAGATTGAACACCGGGGAGCTGTTTTTT
TRBV28	16	NA	TRBJ2-4	once	CASSLAVSGFKNIQYF	TGTGCCAGCAGTTTAGCAGTATCGGGGTTCAAAAACATTCAGTACTTC
TRBV3-1/TRBV3-2	13	NA	TRBJ2-1	NA	CASSQGRLDEQFF	TGTGCCAGCAGCCAAGGACGACTCGATGAGCAGTTCTTC
TRBV30	15	TRBD2	TRBJ2-7	NA	CAWRGGTSGTYEQYF	TGTGCCTGGAGGGGGGGGACTAGCGGCACCTACGAGCAGTACTTC
TRBV18	13	NA	TRBJ2-5	NA	CASSPPAGETQYF	TGTGCCAGCTCACCCCCCGCGGGAGAGACCCAGTACTTC
TRBV5-1	14	NA	TRBJ1-1	NA	CASSFSGSNTEAFF	TGCGCCAGCAGCTTCTCGGGGTCGAACACTGAAGCTTTCTTT
TRBV29-1	14	NA	TRBJ2-1	NA	CSVLPGLARGEQFF	TGCAGCGTTCTTCCGGGACTGGCTCGGGGTGAGCAGTTCTTC
TRBV24-1	17	TRBD1	TRBJ2-3	many	CATSDFRDRGQTDTQYF	TGTGCCACCAGTGATTTCCGAGACAGGGGGCAGACAGATACGCAGTATTTT
TRBV10-3	16	TRBD1	TRBJ2-7	NA	CAISRSGTGGSYEQYF	TGTGCCATCAGTAGGTCCGGGACAGGGGGTTCCTACGAGCAGTACTTC
TRBV19	11	NA	TRBJ1-6	NA	CASGGDSPLHF	TGTGCCAGTGGCGGGGATTCACCCCTCCACTTT
TRBV19	15	NA	TRBJ1-2	NA	CASSIAQGPNYGYTF	TGTGCCAGTAGTATCGCACAGGGACCCAACTATGGCTACACCTTC
TRBV3-1/TRBV3-2	16	NA	TRBJ1-6	few	CASSQDPRAVVSPLHF	TGTGCCAGCAGCCAAGATCCCAGGGCGGTTGTTTCACCCCTCCACTTT
TRBV7-9	12	NA	TRBJ1-1	few	CASRPMNTEAFF	TGTGCCAGCAGACCTATGAACACTGAAGCTTTCTTT
TRBV6-6	15	TRBD2	TRBJ2-7	NA	CASSQLAGYSYEQYF	TGTGCCAGCAGCCAACTAGCGGGGTATTCCTACGAGCAGTACTTC
TRBV27	13	TRBD1	TRBJ2-1	NA	CAATGTGGVEQFF	TGTGCCGCCACAGGGACAGGGGGCGTTGAGCAGTTCTTC
TRBV4-1	17	NA	TRBJ1-5	NA	CASSQEGMGGRGQPQHF	TGCGCCAGCAGCCAAGAAGGGATGGGGGGGCGCGGTCAGCCCCAGCATTTT
TRBV28	15	NA	TRBJ1-5	NA	CASSLFSQSNQPQHF	TGTGCCAGCAGTTTATTTTCCCAAAGCAATCAGCCCCAGCATTTT
TRBV30	12	NA	TRBJ1-1	NA	CAWIWGDTEAFF	TGTGCCTGGATATGGGGGGACACTGAAGCTTTCTTT
TRBV7-2	14	TRBD1	TRBJ1-6	NA	CASSSHRGNSPLHF	TGTGCCAGCAGCTCCCACAGGGGTAATTCACCCCTCCACTTT
TRBV5-8	12	NA	TRBJ1-6	NA	CASSLGGLPLHF	TGTGCCAGCAGCTTGGGCGGTTTACCCCTCCACTTT
TRBV5-5	15	TRBD1	TRBJ2-2	NA	CASSWTGGGSGELFF	TGTGCCAGCAGCTGGACAGGGGGCGGATCCGGGGAGCTGTTTTTT
TRBV19	14	TRBD2	TRBJ2-5	once	CASSISGGAETQYF	TGTGCCAGTAGTATAAGCGGGGGGGCAGAGACCCAGTACTTC
TRBV2	14	NA	TRBJ1-1	NA	CASSPIRENTEAFF	TGTGCCAGCAGTCCAATCAGGGAGAACACTGAAGCTTTCTTT
TRBV6-5	13	NA	TRBJ1-5	NA	CASSPQGGQPQHF	TGTGCCAGCAGCCCGCAGGGAGGTCAGCCCCAGCATTTT
TRBV12-3/TRBV12-4	12	NA	TRBJ1-2	NA	CASSLGGSGYTF	TGTGCCAGCAGTTTAGGAGGGAGTGGCTACACCTTC
TRBV19	15	TRBD2	TRBJ2-1	few	CASASGGAAYNEQFF	TGTGCCAGCGCTAGCGGGGGGGCCGCCTACAATGAGCAGTTCTTC
TRBV12-3/TRBV12-4	13	NA	TRBJ1-4	NA	CASSWGVGEKLFF	TGTGCCAGCAGTTGGGGGGTTGGTGAAAAACTGTTTTTT
TRBV3-1/TRBV3-2	15	TRBD1	TRBJ2-1	NA	CASSPTGGSYNEQFF	TGTGCCAGCAGCCCTACAGGGGGGTCCTACAATGAGCAGTTCTTC
TRBV6-5	14	TRBD2	TRBJ2-3	NA	CASSYGGGEDTQYF	TGTGCCAGCAGCTATGGCGGGGGGGAAGATACGCAGTATTTT
TRBV30	12	TRBD2	TRBJ2-7	NA	CAFLRGGYEQYF	TGTGCCTTCCTCCGGGGGGGGTACGAGCAGTACTTC
TRBV4-2	18	TRBD2	TRBJ2-2	NA	CASSQETSVLFDTGELFF	TGTGCCAGCAGCCAAGAAACTAGCGTTCTTTTCGACACCGGGGAGCTGTTTTTT
TRBV6-5	11	NA	TRBJ2-7	NA	CASSYGAQQYF	TGTGCCAGCAGTTACGGGGCGCAGCAGTACTTC
TRBV11-2	18	TRBD1	TRBJ1-2	NA	CASSYEAGGGMFSYGYTF	TGTGCCAGCAGCTACGAGGCAGGGGGCGGTATGTTTAGCTATGGCTACACCTTC
TRBV5-4	14	TRBD1	TRBJ1-4	NA	CASSFDRGGEKLFF	TGTGCCAGCAGCTTTGACAGGGGAGGGGAAAAACTGTTTTTT
TRBV5-5	13	NA	TRBJ1-2	NA	CASSSEVLRIPTF	TGTGCCAGCAGCTCCGAGGTCCTGCGAATACCCACCTTC
TRBV6-5	14	NA	TRBJ1-6	NA	CASSYRDRNSPLHF	TGTGCCAGCAGTTACCGAGACAGGAATTCACCCCTCCACTTT
TRBV29-1	14	TRBD1	TRBJ1-2	once	CSGDTGTGGYGYTF	TGCAGCGGGGATACCGGGACAGGGGGATATGGCTACACCTTC
TRBV7-9	15	NA	TRBJ1-4	NA	CASSLGTAYNEKLFF	TGTGCCAGCAGCTTAGGGACAGCCTATAATGAAAAACTGTTTTTT
TRBV4-2	17	NA	TRBJ2-2	NA	CASSPGGKLANTGELFF	TGTGCCAGCAGCCCAGGTGGAAAGCTCGCGAACACCGGGGAGCTGTTTTTT
TRBV5-1	13	NA	TRBJ1-1	NA	CASTNPGDTEAFF	TGCGCCAGCACAAATCCAGGGGACACTGAAGCTTTCTTT
TRBV6-5	15	TRBD1	TRBJ2-1	NA	CASRGTGGMRNEQFF	TGTGCCAGCAGGGGGACAGGGGGTATGAGGAATGAGCAGTTCTTC
TRBV5-1	15	NA	TRBJ1-1	once	CASSFAGGVNTEAFF	TGCGCCAGCAGCTTCGCGGGGGGTGTGAACACTGAAGCTTTCTTT
TRBV5-1	13	TRBD1	TRBJ1-2	NA	CASSLGQGHGYTF	TGCGCCAGCAGCCTAGGACAGGGCCATGGCTACACCTTC
TRBV5-1	14	TRBD2	TRBJ2-7	NA	CASSLKSSGSEQYF	TGCGCCAGCAGCCTTAAATCTAGCGGATCCGAGCAGTACTTC
TRBV19	15	TRBD1	TRBJ2-5	NA	CASSIVLRDRETQYF	TGTGCCAGTAGTATAGTCCTTCGGGACAGAGAGACCCAGTACTTC
TRBV11-3	14	NA	TRBJ1-1	NA	CASSSRGMNTEAFF	TGTGCCAGCAGCTCGCGCGGTATGAACACTGAAGCTTTCTTT